The 32 T cell receptor beta chains below all came from one sample that was sequenced in a study of blood T cell repertoires in COVID-19. Repertoires were generated with immunoSEQ multiplex PCR, while TCRdb's copy carries only in-frame clones and drops some. The sample has some 150,000 clones, 60% to 85% seen once. Sequenced: peripheral blood. The source is a woman at least 80 years old with active or convalescent COVID-19.

V usage is TRBV18 and J usage is TRBJ2-7, with D maybe TRBD2 (6 bases). The CDR3 runs 14 residues. V lost 3 bases, J lost 6 bases, and 15 bases lay in between. Germline CDR1 reads KGHSH; CDR2 reads LQKENI. The CDR3 sequence is CASSPSRGFSEQYF. The CDR3 DNA sequence: TGTGCCAGCTCACCTTCGCGGGGTTTCTCCGAGCAGTACTTC.

The rearrangement links TRBV27 to TRBJ1-5; TRBD1 aligns across 12 bases. The CDR3 runs 17 residues. Germline V gene data show CDR1 as MNHEY and CDR2 as SMNVEV (reference sequence). J gave up 1 base and V 5 bases, and 6 bases lay outside the gene matches. The CDR3: CASSRGTGGGSNQPQHF. CDR3 DNA: TGTGCCAGCAGTCGGGGGACAGGGGGCGGAAGCAATCAGCCCCAGCATTTT.

The V gene is TRBV6-5, the J gene TRBJ2-7; TRBD1 aligns across 7 bases. Trimming removed 1 base from V and 3 bases from J; junction bases left unmatched: 6. The CDR3 loop spans 15 amino acids. Germline V CDR1 and CDR2: MNHEY, SVGAGI. The CDR3 DNA is TGTGCCAGCAGTTACTTGGGGACAGCGGTCTACGAGCAGTACTTC. Translating gives CASSYLGTAVYEQYF.

CDR3 bases: TGTGCCAGCAGTACCCGGGGGGTGAGGTCACCCCTCCACTTT. Its translation is CASSTRGVRSPLHF. The gene calls are TRBV6-5 and TRBJ1-6; the D gene is possibly TRBD1 (5 bases). This CDR3 has 14 amino acids. The V gene's germline CDR1 is MNHEY and CDR2 SVGAGI. V was shortened by 5 bases and J by 10 bases, with 15 bases between the two germline ends.

This sequence joins TRBV3-1 (or the pseudogene TRBV3-2) and TRBJ1-2, with 11 nucleotides matching TRBD1. The CDR3 sequence is 15 residues long. Germline V CDR1 and CDR2: LGHDT, YNNKEL (reference sequence). V lost 5 bases and J lost 5; bases outside the gene matches: 7. In DNA, the CDR3 is TGTGCCAGCAGCGCCCGGGGACAGGGGGTTTATGGCTACACCTTC. The encoded protein is CASSARGQGVYGYTF.

A single count supports this clone. The chain employs TRBV18 and TRBJ2-7; possible D gene TRBD1, 7 bases. V was trimmed by 1 base and J by 3 bases, leaving 19 bases between them. Germline V CDR1 and CDR2: KGHSH, LQKENI. CDR3 length: 17 amino acids. The CDR3 nucleotides read TGTGCCAGCTCACCACAACGGAGCGGCCAGGGGGGCTACGAGCAGTACTTC. Its protein is CASSPQRSGQGGYEQYF.

The rearrangement links TRBV6-2 or TRBV6-3 to TRBJ2-7; a weak D match, TRBD1 (5 bases). This CDR3 is built from 14 residues. The germline V gene has CDR1 MNHEY and CDR2 SVGEGT. V was pared by 6 bases and J by 4 bases, with 16 bases between. The CDR3 region has the DNA TGTGCCAGCAGCGATAACAGGTTTCGTTACGAGCAGTACTTC. It encodes CASSDNRFRYEQYF.

Only one count was recorded for this clone. The CDR3 sequence: CASSYDSGDGNTIYF. Here the CDR3 DNA reads TGTGCCAGCAGTTACGACTCAGGGGACGGAAACACCATATATTTT. J is TRBJ1-3 and V is TRBV6-5; TRBD1 might be the D (6 bases). Germline loops: CDR1 MNHEY, CDR2 SVGAGI. This CDR3 has 15 amino acids. The V end lost 2 bases, the J end lost 4 bases, and 12 bases lay between the germline ends.

The gene calls are TRBV30 and TRBJ1-6; 7 bases map to TRBD1. CDR1 is GTSNPN and CDR2 is SVGIG in the germline V gene (reference sequence). The CDR3 length is 16 residues. CDR3: CAHHRGGSSYNSPLHF. CDR3 sequence (DNA): TGTGCGCACCACAGGGGCGGAAGCTCCTATAATTCACCCCTCCACTTT.

J is TRBJ1-5 and V is TRBV18, with a tentative D call TRBD1 (6 bases). The CDR3 sequence is 15 residues long. With 4 bases removed from V and 0 bases from J, the gap between germline ends came to 10 bases. Germline assignment: CDR1 KGHSH and CDR2 LQKENI. CDR3 sequence: CASSLGTNSNQPQHF. The CDR3 DNA reads TGTGCCAGCTCACTAGGGACAAATAGCAATCAGCCCCAGCATTTT. Supplemented by reference TRBV18 and TRBJ1-5, the full variable domain reads NAGVMQNPRHLVRRRGQEARLRCSPMKGHSHVYWYRQLPEEGLKFMVYLQKENIIDESGMPKERFSAEFPKEGPSILRIQQVVRGDSAAYFCASSLGTNSNQPQHFGDGTRLSIL.

This rearrangement joins TRBV5-1 to TRBJ2-5; 12 bases agree with TRBD2. V was clipped by 6 bases and J by 2 bases; unmatched bases: 17. Germline values: CDR1 SGHRS, CDR2 YFSETQ. The CDR3 sequence is 19 residues long. The CDR3 nucleotides are TGCGCCAGCAAGGGGATTCCGGGACTAGCGGGCCCACAGCAAGAGACCCAGTACTTC. Its translation is CASKGIPGLAGPQQETQYF.

V and J are TRBV4-1 and TRBJ2-7, with a tentative D call TRBD1 (6 bases). The CDR3 runs to 15 residues. The V end lost 4 bases, the J end lost 4 bases, and 17 bases lay between the germline ends. The germline V gene has CDR1 MGHRA and CDR2 YSYEKL. CDR3 protein: CASSPGPGQGYEQYF. The CDR3 bases are TGCGCCAGCAGCCCCGGCCCGGGTCAGGGGTACGAGCAGTACTTC.

The V gene is TRBV29-1, the J gene TRBJ1-1; tentative D call: TRBD1 (6 bases). Between the trimmed V and J ends, which lost 4 bases and 3 bases, there was a span of 18 bases. The CDR3 extends over 15 amino acids. The germline V gene has CDR1 SQVTM and CDR2 ANQGSEA. In DNA, the CDR3 is TGCAGCGTTGCAAGGGGGAGAGGGGAACACACTGAAGCTTTCTTT. It is translated as CSVARGRGEHTEAFF.

DNA for the CDR3: TGTGCCAGCAGCAAGGGACAGGGCGGCTCTGGGGCCAACGTCCTGACTTTC. Translated: CASSKGQGGSGANVLTF. The V call is TRBV5-4, the J call TRBJ2-6; 9 bases align to TRBD1. The germline gives CDR1 SGHNT, CDR2 YYREEE (reference sequence). The V and J ends lost 4 bases and 0 bases, in that order; junction bases with no gene match: 5. The CDR3 is made up of 17 amino acids.

The rearrangement joins TRBV2 to TRBJ2-7; possibly TRBD2 for D (6 bases). Germline-derived CDR1 and CDR2 are SNHLY and FYNNEI. The length of the CDR3 is 13 residues. Trimming cost V 8 bases and J 0 bases, with 11 bases left between them. The CDR3 loop is CASYGGNSYEQYF. CDR3 DNA: TGTGCCAGCTACGGGGGAAACTCCTACGAGCAGTACTTC.

The chain combines TRBV30 with TRBJ1-1, with a possible D match to TRBD1 (6 bases). The CDR3 runs to 13 residues. CDR1 GTSNPN and CDR2 SVGIG come from the germline V gene (reference sequence). Trimming stripped 5 bases from V and 1 base from J, with 11 bases between. For the CDR3, the DNA is TGTGCCTGGTACAGGGAGAGGAACACTGAAGCTTTCTTT. Its protein product is CAWYRERNTEAFF. The full variable domain, its missing parts supplied by reference TRBV30 and TRBJ1-1, is SQTIHQWPATLVQPVGSPLSLECTVEGTSNPNLYWYRQAAGRGLQLLFYSVGIGQISSEVPQNLSASRPQDRQFILSSKKLLLSDSGFYLCAWYRERNTEAFFGQGTRLTVV.

V gene TRBV6-6 combines with J gene TRBJ1-2, with D perhaps matching TRBD1 (5 bases). Germline assignment: CDR1 MNHNY and CDR2 SVGAGI (reference sequence). There are 15 residues in the CDR3. Deletions cut 4 bases from V and 4 bases from J, with 16 bases between. CDR3 in amino acids: CASSSTSGATYGYTF. CDR3 sequence (DNA): TGTGCCAGCAGTTCAACCAGTGGGGCTACCTATGGCTACACCTTC.

The V gene is TRBV29-1, the J gene TRBJ1-3, with a possible D match to TRBD1 (6 bases). The CDR3 is 15 amino acids. Looked up from germline, CDR1 is SQVTM and CDR2 is ANQGSEA. Trimming cost V 6 bases and J 0 bases, with 15 bases left between them. CDR3 sequence (DNA): TGCAGCGTAGCTGACAGGTTGGGCTCTGGAAACACCATATATTTT. It encodes CSVADRLGSGNTIYF.

DNA for the CDR3: TGTGCTAGTGGCAGGACAGGGGGAGTGGGAAACAATCAGCCCCAGCATTTT. It translates to CASGRTGGVGNNQPQHF. The chain carries TRBV12-5 and TRBJ1-5, with 10 bases aligning to TRBD1. Unmatched junction bases numbered 11, after V lost 6 bases and J lost 3 bases. The V gene's germline CDR1 is LGHNT and CDR2 FRNRAP. CDR3 length: 17 amino acids.

The chain links TRBV3-1 (or the pseudogene TRBV3-2) to TRBJ2-2; 11 bases are shared with TRBD2. In germline, CDR1 is LGHDT, CDR2 YNNKEL (reference sequence). The length of the CDR3 is 20 residues. The trim removed 4 bases at V and 4 bases at J, leaving 17 bases unmatched. The CDR3 here is CASSPWLASGGPGPTGELFF. CDR3 bases: TGTGCCAGCAGCCCCTGGTTGGCTAGCGGGGGGCCGGGACCCACCGGGGAGCTGTTTTTT.

The J gene is TRBJ1-1, the V gene TRBV6-5; 7 nucleotides agree with TRBD1. The CDR3 is 14 residues long. CDR1 and CDR2 from the germline V gene are MNHEY and SVGAGI. V lost 0 bases, J lost 5 bases, and 3 bases stayed unmatched. CDR3 in amino acids: CASSYSTGRTEAFF. CDR3 DNA: TGTGCCAGCAGTTACTCGACAGGGCGGACTGAAGCTTTCTTT.

This clone has more than one count but fewer than ten. The chain has TRBV27 and TRBJ2-5; TRBD1 aligns across 9 bases. After removal of 4 bases from V and 1 base from J, the junction contained 7 bases not matched to a gene. This CDR3 has 16 residues. Germline CDR1 and CDR2: MNHEY and SMNVEV (reference sequence). The CDR3 DNA reads as TGTGCCAGCAGTTACGGGACAGGGAGATCCCAAGAGACCCAGTACTTC. Translated: CASSYGTGRSQETQYF.

This chain uses TRBV9 with TRBJ2-1; 12 nucleotides match TRBD2. With 4 bases clipped from V and 3 bases from J, the junction kept 5 bases outside the gene matches. The CDR3 has 16 residues. CDR1 and CDR2 from the germline V gene are SGDLS and YYNGEE. The CDR3 spells CASSTTSGGLYNEQFF. CDR3 nucleotides: TGTGCCAGCAGCACAACTAGCGGGGGGCTCTACAATGAGCAGTTCTTC.

This clone has a single count. V and J are TRBV7-6 and TRBJ2-3; the D gene is possibly TRBD1 (5 bases). This CDR3 contains 13 residues. V lost 2 bases and J 7 bases, leaving 10 bases between the germline ends. Germline assignment: CDR1 SGHVS and CDR2 FNYEAQ. The CDR3 DNA follows: TGTGCCAGCAGCTTAAAAGTGGACAATACGCAGTATTTT. Amino acids: CASSLKVDNTQYF.

J is TRBJ1-6 and V is TRBV11-2; TRBD1 aligns across 7 bases. Germline V gives CDR1 SGHAT, CDR2 FQNNGV. This CDR3 comprises 15 residues. With 6 bases clipped from V and 14 bases from J, the junction kept 16 bases outside the gene matches. CDR3 protein: CASREGYRGQFTLHF. The CDR3 DNA reads as TGTGCCAGCAGGGAGGGGTACAGGGGACAATTCACCCTCCACTTT.

The chain links TRBV11-2 to TRBJ1-4; 9 bases line up with TRBD1. The germline gives CDR1 SGHAT, CDR2 FQNNGV. The length of the CDR3 is 15 residues. Losses at the gene ends were 4 bases for V and 5 bases for J; bases not matched to a gene: 5. In nucleotides, the CDR3 is TGTGCCAGCAGCTCCGGTGACAGGGGGAATGAAAAACTGTTTTTT. Its translation: CASSSGDRGNEKLFF.

The rearrangement joins TRBV28 to TRBJ1-5; 10 nucleotides align to TRBD1. The CDR3 has 17 amino acids. CDR1 and CDR2 from the germline V gene are MDHEN and SYDVKM. V shed 4 bases and J 4 bases; nucleotides not matched to a gene: 10. In DNA form, the CDR3 reads TGTGCCAGCAGTTCTCGGACAGGGGGGGTATGGAATCAGCCCCAGCATTTT. It yields the protein CASSSRTGGVWNQPQHF.

The J gene is TRBJ2-2, the V gene TRBV4-3; the D is unclear. With 1 base removed from V and 0 bases from J, the gap between germline ends came to 6 bases. Germline V gene data show CDR1 as LGHNA and CDR2 as YSLEER. CDR3 length equals 15 residues. CDR3 sequence: CASSQGQSNTGELFF. CDR3 coding DNA: TGCGCCAGCAGCCAAGGGCAATCGAACACCGGGGAGCTGTTTTTT.

This clone was recorded a few times. The V gene is TRBV29-1, the J gene TRBJ2-2; no reliable D call. The CDR3 runs to 14 residues. The V end lost 6 bases, the J end lost 0 bases, and 11 bases lay between the germline ends. Germline-derived CDR1 and CDR2 are SQVTM and ANQGSEA. The CDR3 is CSVPRSANTGELFF. The CDR3 DNA reads TGCAGCGTCCCTAGGAGTGCGAACACCGGGGAGCTGTTTTTT.

V and J are TRBV28 and TRBJ1-1; TRBD1 aligns across 9 bases. Germline values: CDR1 MDHEN, CDR2 SYDVKM. The CDR3 has 14 residues. J lost 4 bases, V lost 6 bases, and 6 bases had no gene match. CDR3: CASSPPTGGTEAFF. Written as DNA, the CDR3 is TGTGCCAGCAGCCCCCCGACAGGGGGCACTGAAGCTTTCTTT.

The V and J genes are TRBV24-1 and TRBJ2-2, with TRBD1 matching 11 bases. This CDR3 region has 17 residues. Germline V CDR1 and CDR2: KGHDR, SFDVKD. V shed 3 bases, J shed 1 base, and the junction held 3 bases outside the gene matches. Written as DNA, the CDR3 is TGTGCCACCAGTGATCCCGGGACAGGGGGGAACACCGGGGAGCTGTTTTTT. Translation: CATSDPGTGGNTGELFF.

The chain has TRBV7-9 and TRBJ1-4; 10 nucleotides line up with TRBD1. The V gene end was trimmed by 4 bases and the J gene end by 6 bases; junction bases not matched to a gene: 2. Germline values: CDR1 SEHNR, CDR2 FQNEAQ (reference sequence). The CDR3 runs to 14 residues. As DNA, the CDR3 is TGTGCCAGCAGCTCCGGGACAGGGGATGAAAAACTGTTTTTT. Protein product: CASSSGTGDEKLFF. Together with reference TRBV7-9 and TRBJ1-4, the CDR3 gives the full variable domain: DTGVSQNPRHKITKRGQNVTFRCDPISEHNRLYWYRQTLGQGPEFLTYFQNEAQLEKSRLLSDRFSAERPKGSFSTLEIQRTEQGDSAMYLCASSSGTGDEKLFFGSGTQLSVL.